What follows are 30 T cell receptor beta chains derived from one specimen sequenced in a study of OX40 agonist ivuxolimab in advanced cancers. The repertoire was sequenced with immunoSEQ multiplex PCR; TCRdb's copy has only in-frame clones and lacks some. The sample includes 78,000 or so clones, approximately 89% of them seen just once. The input for sequencing was CD4+ or CD8+ T cells sorted from blood, taken in a trial of the OX40 agonist ivuxolimab. All receptors derive from an adult with an advanced solid tumor such as melanoma, head and neck, liver or kidney cancer.

V gene TRBV19 combines with J gene TRBJ1-1, with TRBD1 as a possible D gene (5 bases). CDR3 length: 15 amino acids. Germline lookup yields CDR1 LNHDA and CDR2 SQIVND (reference sequence). Between the trimmed V and J ends, which lost 3 bases and 3 bases, there was a span of 14 bases. The CDR3 nucleotides are TGTGCCAGTAGTATCACAGGCCAAGTGGACACTGAAGCTTTCTTT. It is translated as CASSITGQVDTEAFF.

The chain couples TRBV27 to TRBJ2-3; a possible D gene is TRBD1 (6 bases). The germline V and J ends were trimmed by 6 bases and 1 base, with 11 bases remaining between them. Germline loops: CDR1 MNHEY, CDR2 SMNVEV (reference sequence). This CDR3 contains 14 residues. This CDR3 reads CASRFGGGTDTQYF. DNA of the CDR3: TGTGCCAGCAGGTTTGGGGGCGGCACAGATACGCAGTATTTT.

This chain links TRBV19 with TRBJ1-1, with a possible D match to TRBD1 (5 bases). The CDR3 runs 16 residues. Trimming pared 2 bases from V and 6 bases from J, leaving 19 bases between. Germline CDR1 LNHDA, CDR2 SQIVND (reference sequence). The CDR3 sequence: CASSIMWGSGPSEAFF. The CDR3 DNA reads as TGTGCCAGTAGTATAATGTGGGGCTCCGGGCCTTCTGAAGCTTTCTTT.

The rearrangement uses TRBV11-2 and TRBJ2-1; D may be TRBD2 (6 bases). Germline CDR1 reads SGHAT; CDR2 reads FQNNGV. Trimming took 5 bases from V and 0 from J, leaving 14 bases between them. CDR3 length equals 16 residues. Here the CDR3 reads CASSARDFSSYNEQFF. The CDR3 bases are TGTGCCAGCAGCGCCCGGGACTTCAGCTCCTACAATGAGCAGTTCTTC. The whole variable domain, remainder taken from reference TRBV11-2 and TRBJ2-1, is EAGVAQSPRYKIIEKRQSVAFWCNPISGHATLYWYQQILGQGPKLLIQFQNNGVVDDSQLPKDRFSAERLKGVDSTLKIQPAKLEDSAVYLCASSARDFSSYNEQFFGPGTRLTVL.

This clone was seen a handful of times. The rearrangement uses TRBV18 and TRBJ1-1; the match to TRBD1 covers 9 bases. CDR1 KGHSH and CDR2 LQKENI come from the germline V gene. The CDR3 is made up of 14 amino acids. V dropped 3 bases and J dropped 7; count of bases not matched to a gene: 6. CDR3 DNA: TGTGCCAGCTCACCCGGGACAGGGAACGGTGAAGCTTTCTTT. As protein: CASSPGTGNGEAFF.

The chain uses TRBV7-2 and TRBJ2-7, with 10 bases aligning to TRBD2. This CDR3 is 15 amino acids long. Germline loops: CDR1 SGHTA, CDR2 FQGNSA. J lost 0 bases, V lost 5 bases, and 4 bases had no gene match. The CDR3 region has the DNA TGTGCCAGCAGCCTATTAGCGGGGGGCTCCTACGAGCAGTACTTC. Its translation is CASSLLAGGSYEQYF.

This sequence joins TRBV28 and TRBJ1-2; a possible D gene is TRBD1 (5 bases). The V end was cut by 8 bases, the J end by 8 bases, with 15 bases between. The CDR3 spans 12 residues. Germline assignment: CDR1 MDHEN and CDR2 SYDVKM. The DNA for the CDR3 is TGTGCCAGCTCGGGGCGCGTGGGAGGCTACACCTTC. This codes for CASSGRVGGYTF.

The chain is built from TRBV27 and TRBJ2-3; D is possibly TRBD1 or TRBD2 (5 bases each). This CDR3 has 15 residues. The germline V gene encodes CDR1 MNHEY and CDR2 SMNVEV (reference sequence). Trimming removed 2 bases from V and 0 bases from J, with 9 bases in between. The CDR3 sequence is CASSLIGGSTDTQYF. CDR3 nucleotide sequence: TGTGCCAGCAGTTTAATTGGGGGTAGCACAGATACGCAGTATTTT.

The rearrangement uses TRBV30 and TRBJ1-3; D remains ambiguous. Germline assignment: CDR1 GTSNPN and CDR2 SVGIG (reference sequence). The CDR3 has 12 residues. Trimming removed 0 bases at V and 8 bases at J, with 8 bases between. CDR3 residues: CAWSVLVDTIYF. CDR3 coding DNA: TGTGCCTGGAGTGTACTCGTGGACACCATATATTTT.

The genes are TRBV15 and TRBJ2-5; D possibly corresponds to TRBD1 (5 bases). This CDR3 contains 15 residues. The germline V gene encodes CDR1 LNHNV and CDR2 YYDKDF (reference sequence). The ends were cut back, 2 bases at V and 5 bases at J, with 15 bases in the middle. The CDR3 sequence is CATSRSKGAGETQYF. In DNA form, the CDR3 reads TGTGCCACCAGCAGAAGCAAAGGGGCTGGGGAGACCCAGTACTTC.

The gene calls are TRBV5-8 and TRBJ1-5, with TRBD1 matching 10 bases. From germline, CDR1 is SGHTS and CDR2 YDEGEE. The CDR3 length is 14 residues. V trimming: 4 bases; J trimming: 7 bases; junction bases outside the gene matches: 5. CDR3 amino acids: CASSADRGRQPQHF. For the CDR3, the DNA is TGTGCCAGCAGCGCCGACAGGGGGCGACAGCCCCAGCATTTT.

The V call is TRBV6-1, the J call TRBJ1-6; no firm D call. This CDR3 has 12 residues. Germline CDR1 and CDR2: MNHNS and SASEGT. The V end lost 4 bases, the J end lost 6 bases, and 4 bases lay between the germline ends. The DNA of the CDR3 is TGTGCCAGCAGTGGACCTAATTCACCCCTCCACTTT. It translates to CASSGPNSPLHF.

V and J are TRBV18 and TRBJ1-2, with 8 bases aligning to TRBD1. Germline V lookup: CDR1 KGHSH, CDR2 LQKENI. CDR3 size: 15 residues. The V segment lost 2 bases and the J segment 0 bases; nucleotides outside the gene matches: 2. For the CDR3, the DNA is TGTGCCAGCTCACCAGCGGACAGGGCTAACTATGGCTACACCTTC. Translating it yields CASSPADRANYGYTF.

The rearrangement joins TRBV29-1 to TRBJ1-4; D is undetermined. V was trimmed by 6 bases and J by 0 bases, leaving 11 bases between them. The germline gives CDR1 SQVTM, CDR2 ANQGSEA. The CDR3 consists of 14 residues. The CDR3 nucleotides read TGCAGCGTAACTAAACCTCCAACTAATGAAAAACTGTTTTTT. Encoded protein: CSVTKPPTNEKLFF.

J is TRBJ2-2 and V is TRBV6-4; 7 nucleotides align to TRBD1. With 4 bases clipped from V and 5 bases from J, the junction kept 7 bases outside the gene matches. The CDR3 loop spans 15 amino acids. Germline V gene lookup returns CDR1 MRHNA and CDR2 SNTAGT. The CDR3 DNA sequence: TGTGCCAGCAGTGTATCAGGGGGAAGGACCGGGGAGCTGTTTTTT. Its protein is CASSVSGGRTGELFF.

This rearrangement joins TRBV4-3 to TRBJ2-7, with 13 positions matching TRBD2. The CDR3 is made up of 15 amino acids. Trimming cost V 4 bases and J 5 bases; bases outside gene matches: 5. CDR1 is LGHNA and CDR2 is YSLEER in the germline V gene. The CDR3 sequence is CASSLGLAGANEQYF. The CDR3 region has the DNA TGCGCCAGCAGCCTTGGACTAGCGGGGGCAAACGAGCAGTACTTC.

The chain links TRBV30 to TRBJ2-1; the D is unclear. The V end was cut by 1 base, the J end by 4 bases, with 11 bases between. The V gene's germline CDR1 is GTSNPN and CDR2 SVGIG (reference sequence). The length of the CDR3 is 14 residues. CDR3 protein: CAWSGASLYNEQFF. The CDR3 nucleotides read TGTGCCTGGAGTGGAGCATCTCTGTACAATGAGCAGTTCTTC.

The rearrangement links TRBV14 to TRBJ2-7; the D gene is possibly TRBD2 (5 bases). Germline V gene sequence: CDR1 SGHDN, CDR2 FVKESK. This CDR3 has 14 amino acids. V was pared by 4 bases and J by 1 base, with 11 bases between. CDR3 residues: CASSRQRGSYEQYF. CDR3 DNA sequence: TGTGCCAGCAGCCGACAACGGGGATCCTACGAGCAGTACTTC.

This chain joins TRBV5-4 and TRBJ2-2; D is possibly TRBD1 or TRBD2 (5 bases each). The CDR3 runs to 15 residues. The germline CDR1 and CDR2 sequences are SGHNT and YYREEE (reference sequence). V was pared by 4 bases and J by 1 base, with 11 bases between. The CDR3: CASSPGTENTGELFF. As DNA, the CDR3 is TGTGCCAGCAGCCCCGGGACCGAGAACACCGGGGAGCTGTTTTTT.

The chain carries TRBV6-5 and TRBJ2-5; the D gene is possibly TRBD2 (6 bases). V was trimmed by 6 bases and J by 5 bases, leaving 13 bases between them. The germline V gene has CDR1 MNHEY and CDR2 SVGAGI. This CDR3 is 13 amino acids long. The CDR3 is CASREGLRETQYF. In nucleotides, the CDR3 is TGTGCCAGCAGGGAGGGCCTACGGGAGACCCAGTACTTC.

The chain employs TRBV7-2 and TRBJ2-3; D remains unclear. The CDR3 sequence is 13 residues long. Germline-derived CDR1 and CDR2 are SGHTA and FQGNSA. V shed 1 base and J shed 1 base, with 3 bases lying between them. The CDR3 DNA is TGTGCCAGCAGCTTAGAACGCACAGATACGCAGTATTTT. This translates into CASSLERTDTQYF.

The genes are TRBV28 and TRBJ1-1, with no clear D. The V end was cut by 6 bases, the J end by 7 bases, with 12 bases between. This CDR3 region has 12 residues. Per the germline V gene, CDR1 is MDHEN and CDR2 is SYDVKM. The CDR3, as DNA: TGTGCCAGCAGCTTCGGGTGGATTGAAGCTTTCTTT. Protein sequence: CASSFGWIEAFF. The whole variable domain, filled in from reference TRBV28 and TRBJ1-1, reads DVKVTQSSRYLVKRTGEKVFLECVQDMDHENMFWYRQDPGLGLRLIYFSYDVKMKEKGDIPEGYSVSREKKERFSLILESASTNQTSMYLCASSFGWIEAFFGQGTRLTVV.

V gene TRBV6-1 combines with J gene TRBJ2-3; D assignment may be TRBD1 or TRBD2 (5 bases each). The V end lost 6 bases, the J end lost 3 bases, and 13 bases lay between the germline ends. The germline CDR1 and CDR2 sequences are MNHNS and SASEGT. CDR3 length equals 14 residues. The DNA for the CDR3 is TGTGCCAGCAGGGTAGCCGAGGGGACAGATACGCAGTATTTT. Amino acid sequence: CASRVAEGTDTQYF.

The chain is built from TRBV7-3 and TRBJ1-1; 7 bases match TRBD1. The germline V gene has CDR1 SGHTA and CDR2 FQGTGA. The CDR3 covers 15 residues. The junction had 10 bases not matched to a gene; V was cut back by 5 bases and J by 4 bases. The CDR3 DNA sequence: TGTGCCAGCAGCCCCACAGGGGCTGTAGGCACTGAAGCTTTCTTT. Protein sequence: CASSPTGAVGTEAFF. The full variable domain, its missing parts supplied by reference TRBV7-3 and TRBJ1-1, is GAGVSQTPSNKVTEKGKYVELRCDPISGHTALYWYRQSLGQGPEFLIYFQGTGAADDSGLPNDRFFAVRPEGSVSTLKIQRTERGDSAVYLCASSPTGAVGTEAFFGQGTRLTVV.

This clone was observed a few times. The CDR3 DNA is TGTGCCAGCAGTTTGGGCGGGAGTGGGGGCGGGGAGCTGTTTTTT. This gives the protein CASSLGGSGGGELFF. The J gene is TRBJ2-2, the V gene TRBV27; 7 nucleotides agree with TRBD2. Germline trimming cut 3 bases from V and 7 bases from J; bases unmatched to any gene: 8. This CDR3 has 15 residues. Per germline, CDR1 MNHEY and CDR2 SMNVEV (reference sequence).

The rearrangement uses TRBV28 and TRBJ2-7, with D hard to call. The CDR3 totals 13 residues. The V end was cut by 1 base, the J end by 2 bases, with 6 bases between. Germline CDR1 reads MDHEN; CDR2 reads SYDVKM. The CDR3 DNA follows: TGTGCCAGCAGTTTATCCCCAACCTACGAGCAGTACTTC. It specifies CASSLSPTYEQYF.

V gene TRBV19 combines with J gene TRBJ2-7; D may match TRBD1 or TRBD2 (5 bases each). V lost 9 bases and J 7 bases, leaving 25 bases between the germline ends. The CDR3 loop spans 15 amino acids. The germline V gene encodes CDR1 LNHDA and CDR2 SQIVND (reference sequence). The CDR3 DNA is TGTGCCAGCAAACCGGGACCAAATCCTCTAATGGAGCAGTACTTC. The encoded protein is CASKPGPNPLMEQYF.

The chain employs TRBV19 and TRBJ1-1, with a tentative D call TRBD1 (5 bases). This CDR3 has 13 amino acids. CDR1 is LNHDA, CDR2 SQIVND, per germline (reference sequence). Trimming removed 3 bases from V and 4 bases from J, with 9 bases in between. CDR3 loop: CASSMGQLTEAFF. As DNA, the CDR3 is TGTGCCAGTAGTATGGGGCAGCTCACTGAAGCTTTCTTT.

This rearrangement joins TRBV29-1 to TRBJ1-3, with D unresolved. This CDR3 has 12 residues. The V gene's germline CDR1 is SQVTM and CDR2 ANQGSEA. V lost 7 bases to trimming and J lost 1 base, with 8 bases between them. For the CDR3, the DNA is TGCAGCGCCGGAGTATCTGGAAACACCATATATTTT. Translating it yields CSAGVSGNTIYF.

The chain combines TRBV10-3 with TRBJ2-3; D might be TRBD1 or TRBD2, each matching 5 bases. Trimming left V 6 bases short and J 6 bases short, with 13 bases between. Germline lookup yields CDR1 ENHRY and CDR2 SYGVKD. CDR3 length equals 13 residues. Here the CDR3 DNA reads TGTGCCATCAGCGCCCTAGAGGGGGATACGCAGTATTTT. It yields the protein CAISALEGDTQYF.